These 15 T cell receptor beta chains were sequenced from one sample in a study of CD8 T cells in Susac syndrome. Random hexamers were used to reverse transcribe the RNA input (roughly 0.5 to 1 ug). TCRdb reprocessed the immunoSEQ multiplex PCR reads with MiXCR, giving one entry per CDR3 protein. The sample records 150,000 or so distinct CDR3 sequences, roughly 94% being singletons. Material: CD4+ T cells from PBMCs. The source is a human donor with multiple sclerosis.

This chain connects TRBV30 to TRBJ1-1; unclear D gene. Germline-derived CDR1 and CDR2 are GTSNPN and SVGIG (reference sequence). This CDR3 spans 14 amino acids. V gave up 6 bases and J gave up 5 bases, with 19 bases separating them. The CDR3 here is CACMLSASGTEAFF. For the CDR3, the DNA is TGTGCCTGTATGTTGTCGGCCTCTGGGACTGAAGCTTTCTTT. Using reference TRBV30 and TRBJ1-1 for the parts outside the CDR3, the full variable domain is SQTIHQWPATLVQPVGSPLSLECTVEGTSNPNLYWYRQAAGRGLQLLFYSVGIGQISSEVPQNLSASRPQDRQFILSSKKLLLSDSGFYLCACMLSASGTEAFFGQGTRLTVV.

The chain couples TRBV6-5 to TRBJ1-2, with 8 bases fitting TRBD1. The CDR3 consists of 14 residues. The germline V gene has CDR1 MNHEY and CDR2 SVGAGI. V trimming: 2 bases; J trimming: 7 bases; junction bases outside the gene matches: 6. CDR3 nucleotide sequence: TGTGCCAGCAGTTACGAAGGGACAGGCGGTGGCTACACCTTC. Protein sequence: CASSYEGTGGGYTF.

The chain uses TRBV7-3 and TRBJ1-2; D is possibly TRBD1 (6 bases). V dropped 6 bases and J dropped 2 bases, with 19 bases sitting between them. The CDR3 sequence is 16 residues long. CDR1 and CDR2 from the germline V gene are SGHTA and FQGTGA. The chain's CDR3 is CASSLGGARRNYGYTF. CDR3 bases: TGTGCCAGCAGTCTCGGGGGGGCGCGCCGGAACTATGGCTACACCTTC.

The V call is TRBV5-1, the J call TRBJ1-1; D is possibly TRBD1 (6 bases). The germline gives CDR1 SGHRS, CDR2 YFSETQ. Trimming shortened V by 5 bases and J by 1 base, and 9 bases separated the two germline ends. This CDR3 contains 13 residues. The CDR3 region is CASRAGENTEAFF. The CDR3 coding sequence is TGCGCCAGCAGAGCAGGGGAGAACACTGAAGCTTTCTTT.

J is TRBJ1-4 and V is TRBV6-1, with a tentative D call TRBD1 (6 bases). Trimming stripped 5 bases from V and 5 bases from J, with 15 bases between. This CDR3 comprises 15 residues. Germline V gives CDR1 MNHNS, CDR2 SASEGT. CDR3 amino acids: CASSPRGGPNEKLFF. Here the CDR3 DNA reads TGTGCCAGCAGTCCCCGGGGGGGCCCCAATGAAAAACTGTTTTTT.

The V and J genes are TRBV4-3 and TRBJ2-1; 8 nucleotides agree with TRBD1. CDR1 is LGHNA and CDR2 is YSLEER in the germline V gene. With 8 bases clipped from V and 3 bases from J, the junction kept 3 bases outside the gene matches. The CDR3 length is 13 residues. The CDR3 sequence: CASGTGNYNEQFF. Written as DNA, the CDR3 is TGCGCCAGCGGGACAGGTAACTACAATGAGCAGTTCTTC.

The chain has TRBV5-1 and TRBJ2-7; 7 bases map to TRBD1. The CDR3 is 13 amino acids. The germline gives CDR1 SGHRS, CDR2 YFSETQ. V was pared by 4 bases and J by 3 bases, with 4 bases of the junction left unmatched. CDR3 sequence (DNA): TGCGCCAGCAGCCTCGGGACAGACTACGAGCAGTACTTC. Encoded protein: CASSLGTDYEQYF.

The chain joins TRBV18 to TRBJ2-1, with 9 bases identical to TRBD2. The trim removed 6 bases at V and 8 bases at J, leaving 8 bases unmatched. CDR1 and CDR2 from the germline V gene are KGHSH and LQKENI. This CDR3 spans 14 amino acids. The DNA of the CDR3 is TGTGCCAGCTCTCCGGGACTAGCAGGTGATGAGCAGTTCTTC. As protein: CASSPGLAGDEQFF.

V is TRBV29-1 and J is TRBJ1-4; the match to TRBD1 covers 9 bases. This CDR3 contains 15 residues. Per the germline V gene, CDR1 is SQVTM and CDR2 is ANQGSEA. Trimming took 4 bases from V and 8 from J; bases not matched to a gene: 11. CDR3 residues: CSVAPRGTGNEKLFF. The CDR3 region has the DNA TGCAGCGTTGCCCCACGGGGGACAGGGAACGAAAAACTGTTTTTT.

The chain has TRBV5-6 and TRBJ1-1, with unresolved D. The CDR3 is 13 residues long. The germline V gene has CDR1 SGHDT and CDR2 YYEEEE. V was clipped by 1 base and J by 12 bases, with 16 bases between them. CDR3 sequence: CASSLQQTSVTFF. The CDR3 DNA reads as TGTGCCAGCAGCTTGCAACAAACGTCAGTGACTTTCTTT.

This chain links TRBV5-1 with TRBJ1-1; 8 bases fit TRBD1. With V trimmed by 5 bases and J by 6 bases, 6 bases remained unmatched. The CDR3 contains 13 residues. CDR1 is SGHRS, CDR2 YFSETQ, per germline. The CDR3 bases are TGCGCCAGCAGTCTAGGACAGGGCGCTGAAGCTTTCTTT. It translates to CASSLGQGAEAFF.

The rearrangement joins TRBV7-9 to TRBJ2-7, with D perhaps TRBD1 (6 bases). Trimming removed 2 bases from V and 0 bases from J, with 14 bases in between. Germline V gene sequence: CDR1 SEHNR, CDR2 FQNEAQ (reference sequence). The CDR3 is 16 residues long. The CDR3 here is CASSLRGHLLSYEQYF. DNA for the CDR3: TGTGCCAGCAGCTTAAGGGGACACCTTCTCTCCTACGAGCAGTACTTC.

The DNA for the CDR3 is TGTGCCAGCAGGGACGGGACAGAGCAGTACTTC. Its protein product is CASRDGTEQYF. J is TRBJ2-7 and V is TRBV6-5, with D perhaps matching TRBD1 (6 bases). V lost 6 bases to trimming and J lost 7 bases, with 10 bases between them. The CDR3 extends over 11 amino acids. CDR1 and CDR2 (germline): MNHEY, SVGAGI.

The chain recombines TRBV12-3 or TRBV12-4 with TRBJ1-1; no clear D gene. V was shortened by 6 bases and J by 1 base, with 18 bases between the two germline ends. CDR3 size: 16 residues. The CDR3: CASSPFGGGSNTEAFF. The CDR3, as DNA: TGTGCCAGCAGCCCCTTCGGAGGCGGATCGAACACTGAAGCTTTCTTT.

The V and J genes are TRBV4-3 and TRBJ2-7, with TRBD1 matching 10 bases. V shed 0 bases and J 6 bases; nucleotides not matched to a gene: 11. This CDR3 is built from 17 residues. Germline V gene sequence: CDR1 LGHNA, CDR2 YSLEER. For the CDR3, the DNA is TGCGCCAGCAGCCAAGATTACCGGGACAGGGGTTCTTTCGAGCAGTACTTC. Encoded protein: CASSQDYRDRGSFEQYF.